This TCR beta chain was sequenced during a study of PD-L1 blockade in urothelial cancer. Study details: Analyses were performed on blood at 3 weeks after treatment start (the second dose) and at 6 weeks.

This clone was recorded a few times. Repertoires were generated with immunoSEQ multiplex PCR, while TCRdb's copy carries only in-frame clones and drops some. The data contain about 50,000 clones, approximately 79% of them seen just once; the ten biggest clones take up about 9.4%. Sample time point: pretreatment peripheral blood. Enrolled patients showed locally advanced or metastatic urothelial carcinoma. The V and J ends lost 3 bases and 5 bases, in that order; junction bases with no gene match: 10. The CDR3 runs to 16 residues. CDR1 is ENHRY, CDR2 SYGVKD, per germline. This clonotype was obtained from a man between 70 and 80 years old with urothelial cancer. The specimen was PBMCs, collected around atezolizumab (anti-PD-L1) treatment. The chain employs TRBV10-3 and TRBJ2-1; 7 nucleotides match TRBD1. The CDR3 region has the DNA TGTGCCATCAGTGATCGACGGACAGGCCAAAACAATGAGCAGTTCTTC. Translated, it gives CAISDRRTGQNNEQFF.